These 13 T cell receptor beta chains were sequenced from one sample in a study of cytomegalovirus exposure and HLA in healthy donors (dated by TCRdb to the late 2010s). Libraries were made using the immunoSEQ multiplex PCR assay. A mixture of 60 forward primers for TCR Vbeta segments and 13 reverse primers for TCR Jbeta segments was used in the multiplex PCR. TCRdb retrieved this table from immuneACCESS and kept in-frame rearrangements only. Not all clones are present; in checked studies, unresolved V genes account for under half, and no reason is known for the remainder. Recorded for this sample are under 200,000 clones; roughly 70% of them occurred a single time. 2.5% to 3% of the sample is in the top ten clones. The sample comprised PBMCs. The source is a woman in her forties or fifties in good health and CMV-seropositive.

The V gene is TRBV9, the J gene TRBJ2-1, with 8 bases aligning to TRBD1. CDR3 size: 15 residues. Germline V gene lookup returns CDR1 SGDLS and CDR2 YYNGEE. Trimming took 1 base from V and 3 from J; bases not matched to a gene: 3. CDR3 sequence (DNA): TGTGCCAGCAGCGTAATGACAGGGGACTACAATGAGCAGTTCTTC. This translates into CASSVMTGDYNEQFF.

CDR3 sequence: CASSLSAGAGSPLHF. The CDR3 nucleotides read TGTGCCAGCAGTTTATCGGCAGGGGCGGGTTCACCCCTCCACTTT. The V call is TRBV27, the J call TRBJ1-6, with a possible D match to TRBD1 (6 bases). Trimming took 0 bases from V and 9 from J, leaving 12 bases between them. Germline V gives CDR1 MNHEY, CDR2 SMNVEV (reference sequence). The CDR3 has 15 residues.

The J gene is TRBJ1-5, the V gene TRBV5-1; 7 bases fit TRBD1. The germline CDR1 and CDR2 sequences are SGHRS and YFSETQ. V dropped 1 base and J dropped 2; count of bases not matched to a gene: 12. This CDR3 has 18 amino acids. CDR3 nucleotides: TGCGCCAGCAGCTTGAGTCGAGGGGGCGAGGGATGCAATCAGCCCCAGCATTTT. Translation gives CASSLSRGGEGCNQPQHF.

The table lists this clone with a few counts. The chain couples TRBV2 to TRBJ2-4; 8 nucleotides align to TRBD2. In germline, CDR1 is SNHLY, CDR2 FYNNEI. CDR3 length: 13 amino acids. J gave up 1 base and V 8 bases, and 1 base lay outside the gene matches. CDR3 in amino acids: CASREGAKNIQYF. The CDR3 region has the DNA TGTGCCAGCCGGGAGGGGGCCAAAAACATTCAGTACTTC.

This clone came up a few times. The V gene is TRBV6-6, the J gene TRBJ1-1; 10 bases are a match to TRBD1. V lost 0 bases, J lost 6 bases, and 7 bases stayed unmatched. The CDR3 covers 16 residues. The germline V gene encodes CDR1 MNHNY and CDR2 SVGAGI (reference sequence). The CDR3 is CASSYSGTGVDAEAFF. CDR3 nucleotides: TGTGCCAGCAGTTACTCGGGGACAGGGGTAGACGCTGAAGCTTTCTTT.

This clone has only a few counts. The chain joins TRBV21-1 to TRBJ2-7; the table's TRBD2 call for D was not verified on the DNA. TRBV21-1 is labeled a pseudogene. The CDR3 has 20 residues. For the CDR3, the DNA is TGTGCCAGCAGCGAAACCTTTGTTGTGGCGGGGGGGCTCGGCTCCTACGAGCAGTACTTC. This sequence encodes CASSETFVVAGGLGSYEQYF.

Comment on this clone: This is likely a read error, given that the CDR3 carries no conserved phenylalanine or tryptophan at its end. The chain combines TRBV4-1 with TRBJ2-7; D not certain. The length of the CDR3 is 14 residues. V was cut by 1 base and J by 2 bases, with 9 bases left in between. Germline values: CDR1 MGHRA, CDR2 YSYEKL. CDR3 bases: TGCGCCAGCAGCCAAGGGATGGAGACCTACGAGCAGTACCTC. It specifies CASSQGMETYEQYL.

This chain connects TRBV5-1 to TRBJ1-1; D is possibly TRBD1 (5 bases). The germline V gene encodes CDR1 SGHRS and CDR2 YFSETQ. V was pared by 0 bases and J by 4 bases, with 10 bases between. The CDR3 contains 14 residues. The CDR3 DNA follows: TGCGCCAGCAGCTTGGGACAGTCAGGCACTGAAGCTTTCTTT. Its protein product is CASSLGQSGTEAFF.

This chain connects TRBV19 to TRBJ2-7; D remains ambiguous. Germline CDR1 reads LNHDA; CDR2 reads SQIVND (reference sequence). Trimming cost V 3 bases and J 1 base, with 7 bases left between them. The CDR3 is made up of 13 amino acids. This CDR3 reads CASSIASSYEQYF. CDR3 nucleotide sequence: TGTGCCAGTAGTATCGCCAGTTCCTACGAGCAGTACTTC. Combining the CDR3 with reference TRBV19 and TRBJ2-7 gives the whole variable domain DGGITQSPKYLFRKEGQNVTLSCEQNLNHDAMYWYRQDPGQGLRLIYYSQIVNDFQKGDIAEGYSVSREKKESFPLTVTSAQKNPTAFYLCASSIASSYEQYFGPGTRLTVT.

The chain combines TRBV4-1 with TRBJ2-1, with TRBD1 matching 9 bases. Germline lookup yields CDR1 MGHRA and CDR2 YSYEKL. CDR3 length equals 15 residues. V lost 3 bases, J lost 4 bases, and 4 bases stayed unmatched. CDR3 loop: CASSQGQGVYNEQFF. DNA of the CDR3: TGCGCCAGCAGCCAGGGACAGGGAGTTTACAATGAGCAGTTCTTC.

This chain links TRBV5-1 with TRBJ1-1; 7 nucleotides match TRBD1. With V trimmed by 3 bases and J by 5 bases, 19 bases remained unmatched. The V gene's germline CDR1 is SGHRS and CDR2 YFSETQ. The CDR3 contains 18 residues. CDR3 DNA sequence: TGCGCCAGCAGCTCGGAGAGCAGGGGGGTACTCCAAGGGACTGAAGCTTTCTTT. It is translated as CASSSESRGVLQGTEAFF.

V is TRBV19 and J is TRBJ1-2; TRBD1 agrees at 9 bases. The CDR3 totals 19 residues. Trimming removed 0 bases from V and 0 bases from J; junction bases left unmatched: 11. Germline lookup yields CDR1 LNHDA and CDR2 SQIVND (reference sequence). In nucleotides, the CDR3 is TGTGCCAGTAGTATAGATCATCAATCGGACAGGGGAGCTAACTATGGCTACACCTTC. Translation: CASSIDHQSDRGANYGYTF. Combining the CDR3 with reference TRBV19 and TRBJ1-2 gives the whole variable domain DGGITQSPKYLFRKEGQNVTLSCEQNLNHDAMYWYRQDPGQGLRLIYYSQIVNDFQKGDIAEGYSVSREKKESFPLTVTSAQKNPTAFYLCASSIDHQSDRGANYGYTFGSGTRLTVV.

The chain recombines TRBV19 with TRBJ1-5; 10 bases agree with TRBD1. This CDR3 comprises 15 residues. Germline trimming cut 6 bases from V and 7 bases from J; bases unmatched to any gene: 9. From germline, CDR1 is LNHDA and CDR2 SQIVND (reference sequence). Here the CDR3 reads CASSKRTGGGQPQHF. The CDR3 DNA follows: TGTGCCAGTAGCAAGCGGACAGGGGGAGGACAGCCCCAGCATTTT.